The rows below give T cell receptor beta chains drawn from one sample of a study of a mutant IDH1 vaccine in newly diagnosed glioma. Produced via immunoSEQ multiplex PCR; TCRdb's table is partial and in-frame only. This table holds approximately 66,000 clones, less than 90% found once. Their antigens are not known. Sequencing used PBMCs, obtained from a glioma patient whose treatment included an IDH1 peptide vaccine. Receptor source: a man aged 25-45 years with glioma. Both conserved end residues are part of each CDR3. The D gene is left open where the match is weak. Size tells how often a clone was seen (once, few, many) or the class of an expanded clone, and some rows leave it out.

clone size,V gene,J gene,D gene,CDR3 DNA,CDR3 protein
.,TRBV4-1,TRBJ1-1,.,TGCGCCAGCAGCCAAGAGGCAACAGTTAGATTGAACACTGAAGCTTTCTTT,CASSQEATVRLNTEAFF
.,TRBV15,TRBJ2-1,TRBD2,TGTGCCACCAGCAACTTACGGGGGGGCTCCTACAATGAGCAGTTCTTC,CATSNLRGGSYNEQFF
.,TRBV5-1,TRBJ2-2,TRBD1,TGCGCCAGCAGCTATGACAGGGAACGGGACACCGGGGAGCTGTTTTTT,CASSYDRERDTGELFF
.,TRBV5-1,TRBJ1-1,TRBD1,TGCGCCAGCAGCTTGGCGACGGACAGGGGTGGTACTGAAGCTTTCTTT,CASSLATDRGGTEAFF
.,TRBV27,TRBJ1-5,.,TGTGCCAGCAGAGTCTGGGATGATAGCAATCAGCCCCAGCATTTT,CASRVWDDSNQPQHF
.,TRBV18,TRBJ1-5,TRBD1,TGTGCCAGCTCACCGAGGGGGCACCATCAGCCCCAGCATTTT,CASSPRGHHQPQHF
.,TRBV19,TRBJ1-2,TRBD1,TGTGCCAGTAGTATCCCGCAGGGGGCGAAGAACTATGGCTACACCTTC,CASSIPQGAKNYGYTF
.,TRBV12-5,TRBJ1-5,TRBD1,TGTGCTAGTGGTTTGGAGGGCAGGGGGCTGGTTGGGGGCAATCAGCCCCAGCATTTT,CASGLEGRGLVGGNQPQHF
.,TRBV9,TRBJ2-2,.,TGTGCCAGCAGCGCATGGACAGCGAACACCGGGGAGCTGTTTTTT,CASSAWTANTGELFF
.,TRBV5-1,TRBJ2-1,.,TGCGCCAGCAGCCCGGGTGACTGGGGAACCTACAATGAGCAGTTCTTC,CASSPGDWGTYNEQFF
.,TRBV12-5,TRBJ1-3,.,TGTGCTAGTGGTTTGTTACTGTCTGGACAGACTTATGGAAACACCATATATTTT,CASGLLLSGQTYGNTIYF
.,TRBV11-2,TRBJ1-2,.,TGTGCCAGCAGCTTTCCCTCAAACTATGGCTACACCTTC,CASSFPSNYGYTF
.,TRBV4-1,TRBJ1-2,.,TGCGCCAGCAGCCAAGGGGGAAATCAGTATGGCTACACCTTC,CASSQGGNQYGYTF
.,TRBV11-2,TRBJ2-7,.,TGTGCCAGCAGCTTACCGAGGCGGGGGCACGAGCAGTACTTC,CASSLPRRGHEQYF
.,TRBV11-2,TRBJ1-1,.,TGTGCCAGCAGCTTAGTCGACAGCATGGACACTGAAGCTTTCTTT,CASSLVDSMDTEAFF
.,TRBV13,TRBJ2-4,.,TGTGCCAGCAGCACACAGGGCCCGGCCTTTGTAGACATTCAGTACTTC,CASSTQGPAFVDIQYF
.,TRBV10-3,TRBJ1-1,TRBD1,TGTGCCATCAGTGAGTCCTACAGGGGCGCTGAAGCTTTCTTT,CAISESYRGAEAFF
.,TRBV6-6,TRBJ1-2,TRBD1,TGTGCCAGCAGTTACTATCGCCGGGACAGGGAGAGTGGCTACACCTTC,CASSYYRRDRESGYTF
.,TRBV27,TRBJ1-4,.,TGTGCCAGCAGTCCGCAGGCGGCTAATGAAAAACTGTTTTTT,CASSPQAANEKLFF
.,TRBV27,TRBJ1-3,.,TGTGCCAGCAGTTCCCCGGGGGACACCATATATTTT,CASSSPGDTIYF
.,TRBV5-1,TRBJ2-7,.,TGCGCCAGCAGCCCACCTCTTGTGGGGCCCCTTCTGACCGAGCAGTACTTC,CASSPPLVGPLLTEQYF
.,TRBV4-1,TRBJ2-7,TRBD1,TGCGCCAGCAGCCCTGGACAGGGGGCTTTGTACGAGCAGTACTTC,CASSPGQGALYEQYF
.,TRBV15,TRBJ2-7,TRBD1,TGTGCCACCAGCAGAGATGGGACAGACTCCTACGAGCAGTACTTC,CATSRDGTDSYEQYF
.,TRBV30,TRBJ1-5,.,TGTGCCTGGAGTCTCGACAGCAATCAGCCCCAGCATTTT,CAWSLDSNQPQHF
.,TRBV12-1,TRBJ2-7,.,TGTGCCAGCAGCTTTAGGGACAGGCGACCCTACGAGCAGTACTTC,CASSFRDRRPYEQYF
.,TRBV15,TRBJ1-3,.,TGTGCCACCAGCAGAGATGCGGGTTCAGGAAACACCATATATTTT,CATSRDAGSGNTIYF
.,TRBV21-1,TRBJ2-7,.,TGTGCCAGCATCCCTATCGACAGGGGGCGGCAAAAGTACGAGCAGTACTTC,CASIPIDRGRQKYEQYF
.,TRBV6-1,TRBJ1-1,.,TGTGCCAGCAGTGGAGGGGGTCAGGTCGGCATGAACACTGAAGCTTTCTTT,CASSGGGQVGMNTEAFF
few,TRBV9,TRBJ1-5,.,TGTGCCAGCAGCCCCCAGTCGGATCAGCCCCAGCATTTT,CASSPQSDQPQHF